This T cell receptor beta chain was documented in a study of T cells in Graves' hyperthyroidism and ophthalmopathy. TCR beta CDR3 sequences were amplified from RNA transcripts. First-round RT-PCR targeting the TCR CDR3 was performed with the HTBI primer set. TCRdb itself ran the multiplex PCR reads through MiXCR, one entry per CDR3 protein. The sample shows 600,000 to 650,000 distinct CDR3 sequences, 15% to 20% of them seen only once. Trimming removed 2 bases at V and 6 bases at J, with 5 bases between. The CDR3 sequence is 11 residues long. In germline, CDR1 is SGHRS, CDR2 YFSETQ. There are a few counts of this clonotype.

This TCR came from a woman aged 25 to 45 with Graves' hyperthyroidism. V and J are TRBV5-1 and TRBJ1-2, with D uncertain. Material: blood. The CDR3 DNA reads TGCGCCAGCAGCTTTGAAGATGGCTACACCTTC. This translates into CASSFEDGYTF.